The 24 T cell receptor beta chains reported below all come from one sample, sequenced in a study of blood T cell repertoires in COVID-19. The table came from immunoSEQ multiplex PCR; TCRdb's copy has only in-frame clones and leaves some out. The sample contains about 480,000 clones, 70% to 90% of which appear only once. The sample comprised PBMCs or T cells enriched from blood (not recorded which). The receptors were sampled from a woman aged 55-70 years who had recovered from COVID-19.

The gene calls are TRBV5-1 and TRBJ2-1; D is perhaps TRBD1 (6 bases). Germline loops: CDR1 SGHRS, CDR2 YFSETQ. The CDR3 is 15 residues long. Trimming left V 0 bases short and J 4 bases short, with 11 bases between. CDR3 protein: CASSLAGTSYNEQFF. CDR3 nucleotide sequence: TGCGCCAGCAGCTTGGCCGGGACATCTTACAATGAGCAGTTCTTC.

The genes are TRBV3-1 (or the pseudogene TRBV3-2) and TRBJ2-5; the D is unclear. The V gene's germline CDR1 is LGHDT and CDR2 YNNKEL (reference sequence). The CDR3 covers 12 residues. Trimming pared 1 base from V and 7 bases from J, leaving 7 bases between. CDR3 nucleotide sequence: TGTGCCAGCAGCCAAGGGAGAGGGACCCAGTACTTC. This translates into CASSQGRGTQYF.

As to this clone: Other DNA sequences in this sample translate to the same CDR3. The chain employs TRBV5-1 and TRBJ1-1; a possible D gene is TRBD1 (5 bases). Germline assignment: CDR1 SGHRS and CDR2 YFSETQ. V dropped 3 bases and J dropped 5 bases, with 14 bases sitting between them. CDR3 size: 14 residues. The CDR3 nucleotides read TGCGCCAGCAGCTCGGCCCTGGGGGGTACTGAAGCTTTCTTT. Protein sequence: CASSSALGGTEAFF.

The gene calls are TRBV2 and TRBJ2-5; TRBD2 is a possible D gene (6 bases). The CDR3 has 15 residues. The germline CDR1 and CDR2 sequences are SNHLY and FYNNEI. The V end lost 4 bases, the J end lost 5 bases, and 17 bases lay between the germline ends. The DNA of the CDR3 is TGTGCCAGCAGTGGTACTGGAGGGGTTCGGGAGACCCAGTACTTC. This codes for CASSGTGGVRETQYF.

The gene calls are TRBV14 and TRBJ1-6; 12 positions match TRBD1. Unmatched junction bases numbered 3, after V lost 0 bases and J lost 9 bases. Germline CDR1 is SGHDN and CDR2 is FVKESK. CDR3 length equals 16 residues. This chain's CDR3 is CASSQDLGQGASPLHF. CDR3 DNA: TGTGCCAGCAGCCAAGATTTGGGACAGGGGGCTTCACCCCTCCACTTT.

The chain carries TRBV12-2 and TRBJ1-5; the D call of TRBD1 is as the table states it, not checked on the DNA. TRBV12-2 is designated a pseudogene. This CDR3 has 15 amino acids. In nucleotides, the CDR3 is TGTGCAAGTCGCTATAAAGAAAAACAAAATCAGCCCCAGCATTTT. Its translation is CASRYKEKQNQPQHF.

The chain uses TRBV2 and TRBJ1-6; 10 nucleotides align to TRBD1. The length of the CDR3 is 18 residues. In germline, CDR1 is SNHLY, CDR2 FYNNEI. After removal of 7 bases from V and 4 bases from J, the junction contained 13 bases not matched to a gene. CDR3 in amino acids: CASTPSGTGERYNSPLHF. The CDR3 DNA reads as TGTGCCAGCACACCATCCGGGACAGGGGAGCGGTATAATTCACCCCTCCACTTT.

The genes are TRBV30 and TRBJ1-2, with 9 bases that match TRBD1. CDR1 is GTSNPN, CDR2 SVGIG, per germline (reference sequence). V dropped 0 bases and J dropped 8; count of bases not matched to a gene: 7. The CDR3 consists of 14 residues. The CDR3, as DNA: TGTGCCTGGAGTGTACTGGACAGGGGTGGCGGCTACACCTTC. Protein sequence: CAWSVLDRGGGYTF.

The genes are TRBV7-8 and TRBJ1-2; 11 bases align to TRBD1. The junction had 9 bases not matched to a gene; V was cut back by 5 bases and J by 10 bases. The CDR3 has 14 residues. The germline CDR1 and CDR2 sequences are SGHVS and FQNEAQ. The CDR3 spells CASSPTGTGGVYTF. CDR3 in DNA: TGTGCCAGCAGCCCGACCGGGACAGGGGGGGTCTACACCTTC.

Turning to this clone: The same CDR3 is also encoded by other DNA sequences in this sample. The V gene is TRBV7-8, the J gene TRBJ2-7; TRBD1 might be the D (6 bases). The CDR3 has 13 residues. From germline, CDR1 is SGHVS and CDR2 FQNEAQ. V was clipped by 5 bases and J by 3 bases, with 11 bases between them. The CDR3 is CASSLGQNYEQYV. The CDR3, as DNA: TGTGCCAGCAGCCTAGGACAGAACTACGAGCAGTACGTC.

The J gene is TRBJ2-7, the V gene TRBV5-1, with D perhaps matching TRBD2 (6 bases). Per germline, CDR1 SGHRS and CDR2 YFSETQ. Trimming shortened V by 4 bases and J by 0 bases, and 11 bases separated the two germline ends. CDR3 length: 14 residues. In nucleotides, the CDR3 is TGCGCCAGCAGCCCCGGGGGTCTCTCCTACGAGCAGTACGTC. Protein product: CASSPGGLSYEQYV.

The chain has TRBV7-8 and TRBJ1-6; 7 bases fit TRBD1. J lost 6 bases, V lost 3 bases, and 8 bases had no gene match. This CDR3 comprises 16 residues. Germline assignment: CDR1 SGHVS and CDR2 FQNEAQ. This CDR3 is CASSFTSQGSNSPLHF. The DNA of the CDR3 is TGTGCCAGCAGCTTTACGTCACAGGGGAGTAATTCACCCCTCCACTTT.

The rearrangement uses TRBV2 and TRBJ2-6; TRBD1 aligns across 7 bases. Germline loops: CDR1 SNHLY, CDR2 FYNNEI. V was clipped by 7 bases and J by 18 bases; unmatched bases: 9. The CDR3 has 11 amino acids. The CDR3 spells CASTLQGRRTF. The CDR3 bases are TGTGCCAGCACCCTACAGGGGCGTCGGACTTTC.

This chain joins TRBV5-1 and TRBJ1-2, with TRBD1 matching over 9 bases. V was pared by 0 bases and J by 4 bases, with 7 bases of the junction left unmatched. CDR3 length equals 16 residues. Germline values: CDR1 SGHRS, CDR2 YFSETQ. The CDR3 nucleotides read TGCGCCAGCAGCTTGGGTTTTGACAGGGGGTCCTATGGCTACACCTTC. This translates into CASSLGFDRGSYGYTF.

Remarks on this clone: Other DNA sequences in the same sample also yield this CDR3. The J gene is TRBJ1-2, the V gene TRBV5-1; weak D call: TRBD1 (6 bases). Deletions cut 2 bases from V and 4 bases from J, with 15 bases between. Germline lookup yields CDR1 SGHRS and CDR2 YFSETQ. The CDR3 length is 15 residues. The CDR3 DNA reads TGCGCCAGCAGCTTAGGTGGGCAGGGGAGCTATGGCTACACCTTC. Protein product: CASSLGGQGSYGYTF.

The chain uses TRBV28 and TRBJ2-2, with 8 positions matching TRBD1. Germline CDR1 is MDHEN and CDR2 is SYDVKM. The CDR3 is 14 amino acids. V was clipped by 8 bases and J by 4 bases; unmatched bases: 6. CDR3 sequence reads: CASLTQGVTGELFF. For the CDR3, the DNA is TGTGCCAGCCTGACACAGGGGGTCACCGGGGAGCTGTTTTTT.

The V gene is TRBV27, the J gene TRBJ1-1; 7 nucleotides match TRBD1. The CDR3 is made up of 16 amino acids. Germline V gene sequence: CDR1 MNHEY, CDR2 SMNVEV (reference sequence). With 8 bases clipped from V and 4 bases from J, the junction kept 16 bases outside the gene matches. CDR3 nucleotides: TGTGCCAGCGGGCCTCGGTGGGCTTACAGGGGCACTGAAGCTTTCTTT. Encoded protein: CASGPRWAYRGTEAFF.

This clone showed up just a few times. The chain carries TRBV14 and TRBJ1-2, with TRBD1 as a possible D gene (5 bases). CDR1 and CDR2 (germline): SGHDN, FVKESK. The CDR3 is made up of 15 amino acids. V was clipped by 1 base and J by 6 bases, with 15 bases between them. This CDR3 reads CASSQAAWGRDGYTF. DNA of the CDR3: TGTGCCAGCAGCCAAGCGGCTTGGGGGAGGGATGGCTACACCTTC.

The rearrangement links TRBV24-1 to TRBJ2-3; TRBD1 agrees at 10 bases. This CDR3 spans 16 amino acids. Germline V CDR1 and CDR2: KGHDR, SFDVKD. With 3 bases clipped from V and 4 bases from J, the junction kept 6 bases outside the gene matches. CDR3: CATSDVGQGPSDTQYF. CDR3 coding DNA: TGTGCCACCAGTGATGTGGGACAGGGGCCCTCAGATACGCAGTATTTT.

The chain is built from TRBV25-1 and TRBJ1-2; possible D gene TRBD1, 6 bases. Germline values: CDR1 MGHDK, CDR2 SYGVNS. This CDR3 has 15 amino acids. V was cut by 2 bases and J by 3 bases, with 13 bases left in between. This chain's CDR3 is CASSEGGLGHYGYTF. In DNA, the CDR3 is TGTGCCAGCAGTGAAGGGGGCTTGGGACACTATGGCTACACCTTC.

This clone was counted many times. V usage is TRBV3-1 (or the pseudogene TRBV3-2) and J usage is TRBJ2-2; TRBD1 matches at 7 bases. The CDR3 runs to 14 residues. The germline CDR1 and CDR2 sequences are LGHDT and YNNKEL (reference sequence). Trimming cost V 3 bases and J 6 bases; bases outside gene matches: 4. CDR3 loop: CASSHHDRAGELFF. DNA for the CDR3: TGTGCCAGCAGCCACCACGACAGGGCCGGGGAGCTGTTTTTT.

CDR3 sequence: CASSDYGPGTGGYEQYF. CDR3 nucleotide sequence: TGCGCCAGCAGTGACTACGGACCCGGGACAGGGGGCTATGAGCAGTACTTC. The chain is built from TRBV10-2 and TRBJ2-7; TRBD1 aligns across 12 bases. From germline, CDR1 is WSHSY and CDR2 SAAADI. V lost 3 bases and J lost 7; bases outside the gene matches: 13. The CDR3 is 17 amino acids.

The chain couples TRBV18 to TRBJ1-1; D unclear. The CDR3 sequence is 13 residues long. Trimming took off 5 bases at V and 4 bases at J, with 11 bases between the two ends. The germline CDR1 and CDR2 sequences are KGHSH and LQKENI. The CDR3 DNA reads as TGTGCCAGCTCAAGTGGGCCCCTCACTGAAGCTTTCTTT. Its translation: CASSSGPLTEAFF.

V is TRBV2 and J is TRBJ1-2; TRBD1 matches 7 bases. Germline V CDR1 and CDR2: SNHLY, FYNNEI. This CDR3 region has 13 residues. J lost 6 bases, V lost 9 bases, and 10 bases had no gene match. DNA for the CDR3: TGTGCCAGTCCCCCCGACAGGGTGAATGGCTACACCTTC. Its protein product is CASPPDRVNGYTF.